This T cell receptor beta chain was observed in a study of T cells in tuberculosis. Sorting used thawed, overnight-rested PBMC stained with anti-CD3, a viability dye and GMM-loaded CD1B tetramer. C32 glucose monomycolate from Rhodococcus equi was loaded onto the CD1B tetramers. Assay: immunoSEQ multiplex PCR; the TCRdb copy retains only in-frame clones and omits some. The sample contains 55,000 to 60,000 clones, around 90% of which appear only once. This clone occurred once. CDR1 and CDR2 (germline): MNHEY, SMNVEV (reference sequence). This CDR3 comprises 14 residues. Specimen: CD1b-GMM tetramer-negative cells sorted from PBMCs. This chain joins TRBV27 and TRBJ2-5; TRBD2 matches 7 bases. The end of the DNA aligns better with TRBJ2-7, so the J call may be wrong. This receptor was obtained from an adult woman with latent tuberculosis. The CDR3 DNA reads TGTGCCAGCAGTTTAGGGGGGGAAAAATACGAGCAGTACTTC. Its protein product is CASSLGGEKYEQYF.